The clone carrying this T cell receptor (beta chain) was found many times. Its antigen is unidentified. Each cDNA molecule carried a unique molecular identifier. TCRdb recomputed calls from the 5' RACE reads with MiXCR, one row per CDR3 protein. The table shows more than 20,000 distinct CDR3 sequences, with 4% to 4.5% occurring only once. V lost 1 base to trimming and J lost 8 bases; unmatched junction nucleotides: 2. The germline V gene encodes CDR1 SGHTA and CDR2 FQGNSA. The CDR3 is 15 amino acids. This sample is drawn from a study of early T cells in non-severe SARS-CoV-2 infection. For the study at large: Chains were unpaired, as sequencing was done on bulk RNA from unsorted whole blood. Study-wide results and limits: Private and CD4 specificities were missed by VDJdb matching, skewed to anti-spike CD8.

The TCR sequence derives from an adult who was a healthcare worker with PCR-confirmed SARS-CoV-2 infection or an uninfected control (not recorded which). Sequenced: whole blood. V gene TRBV7-2 combines with J gene TRBJ1-6, with 10 bases that match TRBD1. The CDR3 sequence: CASSLVGTGDSPLHF. The CDR3, as DNA: TGTGCCAGCAGCTTAGTGGGGACAGGGGATTCACCCCTCCACTTT.